This TCR beta chain was sequenced during a study of shared clonotypes between healthy human individuals. In germline, CDR1 is SGHNT, CDR2 YENEEA. The CDR3 consists of 13 residues. The germline V and J ends were trimmed by 4 bases and 5 bases, with 9 bases remaining between them. Data came from immunoSEQ multiplex PCR; TCRdb stores just in-frame clones and leaves some out. The profile covers about 1.5 million clones, with roughly 96% appearing a single time and about 1.2% taken by the ten largest. Study results and limitations: Sampling used blood alone; tissue repertoires probably differ. Though the depth was large, rarefaction showed that sorted-subset sequencing was incomplete.

Worth noting for this clone: The antigen is not known.

The chain joins TRBV11-3 to TRBJ2-1, with a tentative D call TRBD2 (6 bases). The sequence was obtained from a man aged 25 to 45 in good health. What was sequenced was naive CD4+ T cells sorted from blood. The subset: CD45RA+ positively selected. The CDR3 coding sequence is TGTGCCAGCAGCTGGGGACTTAACAATGAGCAGTTCTTC. Protein product: CASSWGLNNEQFF.